The next 13 T cell receptor beta chains were all read from a single sample in a study of patients and donors after allogeneic stem cell transplantation. A single record per CDR3 protein comes from TCRdb applying MiXCR to the RT-PCR reads. The table records about 960,000 distinct CDR3 sequences, roughly 18% of them present only once. The source material was blood, either unsorted or a sorted T cell fraction (not recorded which). The source is a human donor who was either an allogeneic HSCT recipient or a stem cell or donor lymphocyte infusion donor (not recorded which). It is not recorded whose cells these are; they may come from a transplant donor.

The V call is TRBV4-2, the J call TRBJ1-1; D is unclear. Germline loops: CDR1 LGHNA, CDR2 YNFKEQ. The CDR3 runs to 16 residues. Trimming stripped 1 base from V and 3 bases from J, with 15 bases between. CDR3 in DNA: TGTGCCAGCAGCCAAGTCAGTACAGCTCTTGACACTGAAGCTTTCTTT. Translating it yields CASSQVSTALDTEAFF.

The chain employs TRBV24-1 and TRBJ2-5; a possible D gene is TRBD2 (6 bases). From germline, CDR1 is KGHDR and CDR2 SFDVKD. V was trimmed by 4 bases and J by 2 bases, leaving 7 bases between them. The CDR3 runs to 13 residues. In nucleotides, the CDR3 is TGTGCCACCAGTGACCTAGCGCAAGAGACCCAGTACTTC. Translating gives CATSDLAQETQYF.

V is TRBV12-3 or TRBV12-4 and J is TRBJ1-1; 8 nucleotides agree with TRBD1. The trim removed 8 bases at V and 4 bases at J, leaving 6 bases unmatched. The CDR3 has 13 amino acids. CDR3 region: CASGRQGSTEAFF. The CDR3 bases are TGTGCCAGCGGACGACAGGGGTCCACTGAAGCTTTCTTT.

V and J are TRBV2 and TRBJ2-2; 10 bases are a match to TRBD2. Germline V CDR1 and CDR2: SNHLY, FYNNEI. The CDR3 extends over 15 amino acids. The ends lost 6 bases at V and 1 base at J; junction bases unmatched: 2. The CDR3 reads CASRGTSVNTGELFF. The CDR3 DNA reads TGTGCCAGCAGGGGGACTAGCGTGAACACCGGGGAGCTGTTTTTT.

This clonotype came up a few times. This chain uses TRBV10-3 with TRBJ2-7, with D possibly being TRBD2 (6 bases). V was shortened by 3 bases and J by 3 bases, with 12 bases between the two germline ends. Germline V lookup: CDR1 ENHRY, CDR2 SYGVKD. This CDR3 region has 14 residues. This CDR3 is CAISDYLGGYEQYF. Written as DNA, the CDR3 is TGTGCCATCAGTGATTACTTGGGGGGCTACGAGCAGTACTTC.

The genes are TRBV7-9 and TRBJ2-7; 8 bases agree with TRBD1. The ends lost 4 bases at V and 4 bases at J; junction bases unmatched: 9. The germline V gene encodes CDR1 SEHNR and CDR2 FQNEAQ (reference sequence). There are 15 residues in the CDR3. The CDR3 bases are TGTGCCAGCAGCTCTGGGGCAGGGGGCCGGTACGAGCAGTACTTC. Its protein product is CASSSGAGGRYEQYF.

This clonotype was seen a handful of times. J is TRBJ1-1 and V is TRBV3-1; tentative D call: TRBD1 (6 bases). The V end was cut by 5 bases, the J end by 1 base, with 14 bases between. There are 15 residues in the CDR3. From germline, CDR1 is LGHDT and CDR2 YNNKEL (reference sequence). The CDR3 nucleotides are TGTGCCAGCAGCACTCGGGACACACCGAACACTGAAGCTTTCTTT. Protein sequence: CASSTRDTPNTEAFF. The full variable domain, in which reference TRBV3-1 and TRBJ1-1 provide the parts outside the CDR3, is DTAVSQTPKYLVTQMGNDKSIKCEQNLGHDTMYWYKQDSKKFLKIMFSYNNKELIINETVPNRFSPKSPDKAHLNLHINSLELGDSAVYFCASSTRDTPNTEAFFGQGTRLTVV.

This chain uses TRBV20-1 with TRBJ2-1; 11 positions match TRBD2. The CDR3 spans 17 residues. Germline CDR1 DFQATT, CDR2 SNEGSKA (reference sequence). J gave up 0 bases and V 1 base, and 5 bases lay outside the gene matches. CDR3 nucleotides: TGCAGTGCTAGAGTACGGACTAGCGGGTCCTCCTACAATGAGCAGTTCTTC. This sequence encodes CSARVRTSGSSYNEQFF.

The rearrangement links TRBV12-3 or TRBV12-4 to TRBJ2-5; TRBD1 matches 10 bases. V was clipped by 4 bases and J by 4 bases; unmatched bases: 12. CDR3 size: 17 residues. CDR3 nucleotide sequence: TGTGCCAGCAGTTCCGACAGGGGGCGCCCGCTTCGAGAGACCCAGTACTTC. As protein: CASSSDRGRPLRETQYF.

The rearrangement joins TRBV27 to TRBJ2-3, with D possibly TRBD2 on 6 matching bases. This CDR3 has 15 amino acids. Per the germline V gene, CDR1 is MNHEY and CDR2 is SMNVEV (reference sequence). The V and J ends lost 7 bases and 3 bases respectively, with 17 bases between them. In nucleotides, the CDR3 is TGTGCCAGCAACCCCAGCGGGTATGGGACAGATACGCAGTATTTT. Amino acids: CASNPSGYGTDTQYF.

This clonotype appeared many times. The junction shows a germline mismatch at one end, possibly a read error. The chain recombines TRBV5-1 with TRBJ1-1; D might be TRBD1 (6 bases). This CDR3 contains 14 residues. CDR1 and CDR2 from the germline V gene are SGHRS and YFSETQ. The chain's CDR3 is CASSSGQTNTEAFF. CDR3 sequence (DNA): TGTGCCAGCAGTTCGGGACAAACGAACACTGAAGCTTTCTTT. Full variable domain (remainder filled in from reference TRBV5-1 and TRBJ1-1): KAGVTQTPRYLIKTRGQQVTLSCSPISGHRSVSWYQQTPGQGLQFLFEYFSETQRNKGNFPGRFSGRQFSNSRSEMNVSTLELGDSALYLCASSSGQTNTEAFFGQGTRLTVV.

The chain has TRBV10-2 and TRBJ2-7; possible D gene TRBD2, 6 bases. The germline CDR1 and CDR2 sequences are WSHSY and SAAADI. There are 15 residues in the CDR3. Trimming shortened V by 8 bases and J by 0 bases, and 17 bases separated the two germline ends. In nucleotides, the CDR3 is TGCGCCAGCCGGGGGTTCGTGGTGGGCTCCTACGAGCAGTACTTC. Its translation: CASRGFVVGSYEQYF.

Only a few counts were recorded for this clonotype. The V and J genes are TRBV6-5 and TRBJ1-5; 9 nucleotides align to TRBD1. The length of the CDR3 is 16 residues. Looked up from germline, CDR1 is MNHEY and CDR2 is SVGAGI. V lost 0 bases to trimming and J lost 5 bases; unmatched junction nucleotides: 5. The CDR3 DNA follows: TGTGCCAGCAGTTACTCGGGACAGGGACAGGATCAGCCCCAGCATTTT. Translation gives CASSYSGQGQDQPQHF.